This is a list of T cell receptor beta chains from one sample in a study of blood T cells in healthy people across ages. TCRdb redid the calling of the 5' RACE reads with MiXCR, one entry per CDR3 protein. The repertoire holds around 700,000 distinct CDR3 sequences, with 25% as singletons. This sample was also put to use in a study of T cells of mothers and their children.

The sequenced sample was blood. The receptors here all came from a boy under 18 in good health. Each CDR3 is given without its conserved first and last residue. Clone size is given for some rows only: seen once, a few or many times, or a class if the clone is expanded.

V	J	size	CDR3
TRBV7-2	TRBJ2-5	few	ASSLFLGQETQY
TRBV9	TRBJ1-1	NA	ASSPYISGGHTEAF
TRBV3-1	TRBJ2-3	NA	ASSQDLGLGGDTQY
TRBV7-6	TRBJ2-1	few	ASSLVGTTGEQF
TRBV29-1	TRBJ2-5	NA	SVVSTGGRQTQY
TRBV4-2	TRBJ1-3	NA	ASSRQGSWGNTIY
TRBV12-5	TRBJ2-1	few	ASGWTSGNYYNEQF
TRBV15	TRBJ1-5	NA	ATSRDNQGGQPQH
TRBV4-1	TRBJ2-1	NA	ASSQGDSRFNEQF
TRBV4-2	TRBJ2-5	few	ASSQKRDRRETQY
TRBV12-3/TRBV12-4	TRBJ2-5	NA	ASSLAEDRPGEQY
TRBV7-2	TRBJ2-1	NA	ASSGEGLAGGPYNEQF
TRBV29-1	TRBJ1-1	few	SVLGQGWTEAF
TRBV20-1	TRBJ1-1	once	SAREGQAEAF
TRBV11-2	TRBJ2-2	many	ASSSTSGAGELF
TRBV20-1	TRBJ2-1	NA	SARSRHEQF
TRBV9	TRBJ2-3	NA	ASSGEAGGSTDTQY
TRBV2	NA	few	ASVRGYNEQF
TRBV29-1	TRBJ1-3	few	SVEGAASGNTIY
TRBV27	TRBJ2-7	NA	ASSSTGGKVYEQY
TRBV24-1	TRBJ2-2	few	ATSPRDRGNTGELF
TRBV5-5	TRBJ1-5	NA	ASSLGRHESQPQH
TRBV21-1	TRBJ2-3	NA	ASSTRSGTDTQY
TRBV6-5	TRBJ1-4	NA	ASSPRGVEKLF
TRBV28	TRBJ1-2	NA	ASKLAANYDYT
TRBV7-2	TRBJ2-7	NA	ASSLGPSGTYEQY
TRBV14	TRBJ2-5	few	ASSYRWEQETQY